Listed here are 29 T cell receptor beta chains from one sample, sequenced in a study of blood T cell repertoires in COVID-19 (dated by TCRdb to about 2020). Libraries were prepared through the immunoSEQ multiplex PCR assay. This is the immuneACCESS table as TCRdb keeps it, with only in-frame sequences that have V and J called. A part of the clones is gone; compared with another copy, unresolved V genes explain less than half, and the rest is unexplained. The table for this sample lists some 18,000 clones; roughly 90% of them were counted only once. About 16% of the sample lies in the top ten. Input material: peripheral blood. These receptors were taken from a human donor in a cohort sampled during active COVID-19.

The rearrangement links TRBV7-8 to TRBJ2-1; 14 bases line up with TRBD2. CDR1 is SGHVS, CDR2 FQNEAQ, per germline. This CDR3 is 17 amino acids long. V lost 5 bases, J lost 9 bases, and 12 bases stayed unmatched. The CDR3 nucleotides are TGTGCCAGCAGCCCGACATTGACTAGCGGGGGGGCAGTTGAGCAGTTCTTC. This sequence encodes CASSPTLTSGGAVEQFF.

V gene TRBV15 combines with J gene TRBJ2-5; a possible D gene is TRBD2 (6 bases). The germline gives CDR1 LNHNV, CDR2 YYDKDF (reference sequence). V gave up 5 bases and J gave up 9 bases, with 19 bases separating them. The CDR3 extends over 14 amino acids. Written as DNA, the CDR3 is TGTGCCACCAGCGGCCGGGAGACGCAAAGGGCCCAGTACTTC. This gives the protein CATSGRETQRAQYF.

The chain employs TRBV12-5 and TRBJ2-5; TRBD1 is a possible D gene (6 bases). V lost 5 bases to trimming and J lost 5 bases, with 15 bases between them. The CDR3 has 14 amino acids. Germline-derived CDR1 and CDR2 are LGHNT and FRNRAP. Here the CDR3 DNA reads TGTGCTAGTGGTCCTGGGGCCCAGGGGGAGACCCAGTACTTC. Protein: CASGPGAQGETQYF.

DNA for the CDR3: TGTGCCAGCAGTGCTCATGGACTAGCGGGGGATGAGCAGTTCTTC. Translated: CASSAHGLAGDEQFF. The V gene is TRBV2, the J gene TRBJ2-1, with 13 bases lining up with TRBD2. Looked up from germline, CDR1 is SNHLY and CDR2 is FYNNEI. J was trimmed by 8 bases and V by 4 bases; bases with no gene match: 5. The CDR3 is 15 amino acids. Drawing the rest from reference TRBV2 and TRBJ2-1, the complete variable domain is EPEVTQTPSHQVTQMGQEVILRCVPISNHLYFYWYRQILGQKVEFLVSFYNNEISEKSEIFDDQFSVERPDGSNFTLKIRSTKLEDSAMYFCASSAHGLAGDEQFFGPGTRLTVL.

The V call is TRBV19, the J call TRBJ2-1, with D possibly being TRBD2 (7 bases). CDR3 size: 17 residues. V was clipped by 4 bases and J by 5 bases, with 21 bases between them. The germline V gene encodes CDR1 LNHDA and CDR2 SQIVND (reference sequence). The CDR3 reads CASSRGGERGGNNEQFF. The CDR3, as DNA: TGTGCCAGTAGTAGAGGGGGAGAGCGGGGCGGTAACAATGAGCAGTTCTTC.

The V gene is TRBV4-1, the J gene TRBJ1-2; 12 positions agree with TRBD1. The CDR3 is 15 amino acids. The germline V gene encodes CDR1 MGHRA and CDR2 YSYEKL. The V gene end was trimmed by 3 bases and the J gene end by 8 bases; junction bases not matched to a gene: 7. The CDR3 DNA reads TGCGCCAGCAGCCAGGGCTCCGGGACAGGGGGCGGCTACACCTTC. Residues: CASSQGSGTGGGYTF.

This sequence joins TRBV19 and TRBJ2-4; 8 nucleotides match TRBD1. The CDR3 totals 13 residues. Germline CDR1 LNHDA, CDR2 SQIVND (reference sequence). The ends lost 6 bases at V and 5 bases at J; junction bases unmatched: 3. CDR3 region: CASRLDRENIQYF. Written as DNA, the CDR3 is TGTGCCAGTAGATTGGACAGGGAAAACATTCAGTACTTC. The full variable domain, in which reference TRBV19 and TRBJ2-4 provide the parts outside the CDR3, is DGGITQSPKYLFRKEGQNVTLSCEQNLNHDAMYWYRQDPGQGLRLIYYSQIVNDFQKGDIAEGYSVSREKKESFPLTVTSAQKNPTAFYLCASRLDRENIQYFGAGTRLSVL.

The chain uses TRBV15 and TRBJ1-2, with D unclear. The germline gives CDR1 LNHNV, CDR2 YYDKDF (reference sequence). V was trimmed by 3 bases and J by 4 bases, leaving 18 bases between them. CDR3 size: 16 residues. The CDR3 loop is CATSSPGDPTPYGYTF. The DNA of the CDR3 is TGTGCCACCAGCAGCCCCGGGGATCCGACTCCCTATGGCTACACCTTC.

The chain links TRBV7-2 to TRBJ2-7, with 10 bases that match TRBD2. CDR1 and CDR2 from the germline V gene are SGHTA and FQGNSA. The CDR3 consists of 16 residues. The V and J ends lost 0 bases and 3 bases, in that order; junction bases with no gene match: 5. CDR3 residues: CASSLALAGDIYEQYF. In nucleotides, the CDR3 is TGTGCCAGCAGCTTAGCGCTAGCGGGGGACATCTACGAGCAGTACTTC. Full variable domain (missing parts from reference TRBV7-2 and TRBJ2-7): GAGVSQSPSNKVTEKGKDVELRCDPISGHTALYWYRQSLGQGLEFLIYFQGNSAPDKSGLPSDRFSAERTGGSVSTLTIQRTQQEDSAVYLCASSLALAGDIYEQYFGPGTRLTVT.

The CDR3 region has the DNA TGTGCCAGCACCCTGAACACCGGGGAGCTGTTTTTT. This translates into CASTLNTGELFF. The chain couples TRBV12-3 or TRBV12-4 to TRBJ2-2; D is unclear. This CDR3 region has 12 residues. The V end was cut by 7 bases, the J end by 1 base, with 4 bases between.

The chain recombines TRBV11-1 with TRBJ2-1; TRBD1 agrees at 7 bases. CDR3 length: 15 residues. Germline V lookup: CDR1 SGHAT, CDR2 FQDESV (reference sequence). J was trimmed by 0 bases and V by 4 bases; bases with no gene match: 3. CDR3 sequence reads: CASSSAGGSYNEQFF. As DNA, the CDR3 is TGTGCCAGCAGCTCTGCAGGGGGCTCCTACAATGAGCAGTTCTTC.

The chain links TRBV6-8 to TRBJ2-1, with D maybe TRBD1 (6 bases). Between the trimmed V and J ends, which lost 2 bases and 3 bases, there was a span of 17 bases. The CDR3 contains 17 residues. Germline V gene data show CDR1 as MNHGY and CDR2 as SAAAGT. The CDR3 is CASSYVWTARDYNEQFF. In DNA form, the CDR3 reads TGTGCCAGCAGTTACGTTTGGACAGCCCGAGACTACAATGAGCAGTTCTTC.

The chain has TRBV6-5 and TRBJ1-2; D might be TRBD1 (5 bases). CDR1 and CDR2 (germline): MNHEY, SVGAGI. V lost 7 bases and J lost 6, with 18 bases in between. This CDR3 is 14 amino acids long. CDR3 DNA: TGTGCCAGCACCCCGGGACTTCGCCGCGATGGCTACACCTTC. Its translation: CASTPGLRRDGYTF.

The V call is TRBV3-1 (or the pseudogene TRBV3-2), the J call TRBJ1-1; D unresolved. Germline CDR1 and CDR2: LGHDT and YNNKEL (reference sequence). CDR3 length: 13 residues. Trimming cost V 1 base and J 8 bases, with 11 bases left between them. The CDR3: CASSQGIQKEAFF. In nucleotides, the CDR3 is TGTGCCAGCAGCCAAGGGATACAGAAGGAAGCTTTCTTT.

The chain combines TRBV7-2 with TRBJ2-1; 13 nucleotides align to TRBD2. Trimming cost V 2 bases and J 9 bases; bases outside gene matches: 10. Germline values: CDR1 SGHTA, CDR2 FQGNSA. CDR3 size: 17 residues. The CDR3 DNA reads as TGTGCCAGCAGCTTAAAAAGCGGACTAGCGGGAGTCCCTGAGCAGTTCTTC. Translation: CASSLKSGLAGVPEQFF.

The V call is TRBV7-9, the J call TRBJ1-5, with D unclear. This CDR3 has 13 residues. Trimming removed 0 bases at V and 3 bases at J, with 3 bases between. CDR1 SEHNR and CDR2 FQNEAQ come from the germline V gene (reference sequence). This chain's CDR3 is CASSLAINQPQHF. The CDR3 coding sequence is TGTGCCAGCAGCTTAGCCATCAATCAGCCCCAGCATTTT.

This clone was detected only once. This chain links TRBV28 with TRBJ1-6; 9 bases line up with TRBD1. The germline gives CDR1 MDHEN, CDR2 SYDVKM. The junction had 4 bases not matched to a gene; V was cut back by 4 bases and J by 0 bases. The CDR3 runs 17 residues. CDR3 protein: CASSSPGQGSYNSPLHF. The CDR3 DNA sequence: TGTGCCAGCAGTTCACCGGGACAGGGCTCCTATAATTCACCCCTCCACTTT.

The gene calls are TRBV19 and TRBJ1-3; a possible D gene is TRBD1 (5 bases). There are 12 residues in the CDR3. V was pared by 2 bases and J by 7 bases, with 6 bases between. Germline CDR1 is LNHDA and CDR2 is SQIVND (reference sequence). CDR3 nucleotides: TGTGCCAGTAGTATACGGGGGAACACCATATATTTT. As protein: CASSIRGNTIYF.

The CDR3 DNA reads TGTGCCAGCAGCGACAGGGGTGGCGGCTACACCTTC. It specifies CASSDRGGGYTF. The chain carries TRBV11-3 and TRBJ1-2; 8 nucleotides match TRBD1. V shed 5 bases and J 8 bases; nucleotides not matched to a gene: 4. This CDR3 is 12 amino acids long. Germline CDR1 SGHNT, CDR2 YENEEA.

The chain couples TRBV5-5 to TRBJ1-1; no firm D call. The CDR3 totals 14 residues. V was cut by 4 bases and J by 0 bases, with 10 bases left in between. The germline V gene encodes CDR1 SGHKS and CDR2 YYEKEE (reference sequence). The CDR3 region is CASSQTGMNTEAFF. In nucleotides, the CDR3 is TGTGCCAGCAGCCAAACGGGAATGAACACTGAAGCTTTCTTT.

The rearrangement joins TRBV6-2 or TRBV6-3 to TRBJ2-7, with 7 bases matching TRBD2. This CDR3 has 13 residues. CDR1 is MNHEY and CDR2 is SVGEGT in the germline V gene. CDR3 sequence: CASSQASEGREEV. CDR3 sequence (DNA): TGTGCCAGCAGCCAGGCCTCAGAGGGCCGGGAGGAGGTC.

The chain recombines TRBV6-6 with TRBJ2-1; 10 positions agree with TRBD2. Germline CDR1 is MNHNY and CDR2 is SVGAGI (reference sequence). CDR3 size: 15 residues. V lost 6 bases to trimming and J lost 7 bases; unmatched junction nucleotides: 9. The CDR3 region is CASSETSGSGNEQFF. The CDR3 DNA reads TGTGCCAGCAGCGAGACTAGCGGGTCCGGAAATGAGCAGTTCTTC.

This clone was observed once. This sequence joins TRBV4-1 and TRBJ2-1; 9 bases fit TRBD2. Germline V CDR1 and CDR2: MGHRA, YSYEKL. J gave up 5 bases and V 2 bases, and 4 bases lay outside the gene matches. The CDR3 is 15 residues long. The CDR3 sequence is CASSQIAGVNNEQFF. In nucleotides, the CDR3 is TGCGCCAGCAGCCAAATAGCGGGAGTCAACAATGAGCAGTTCTTC.

The chain couples TRBV6-5 to TRBJ2-3, with a possible D match to TRBD2 (6 bases). Germline CDR1 MNHEY, CDR2 SVGAGI. CDR3 length: 13 amino acids. V lost 0 bases to trimming and J lost 11 bases, with 12 bases between them. The chain's CDR3 is CASSYSRGMGQYF. As DNA, the CDR3 is TGTGCCAGCAGTTACTCGCGCGGGATGGGGCAGTATTTT.

This chain joins TRBV5-6 and TRBJ2-1; D perhaps matches TRBD1 (5 bases). V was clipped by 5 bases and J by 8 bases, with 14 bases between them. The V gene's germline CDR1 is SGHDT and CDR2 YYEEEE. The CDR3 length is 13 residues. The CDR3 region is CASRPVGQDEQFF. The CDR3 nucleotides read TGTGCCAGCAGACCGGTGGGGCAGGATGAGCAGTTCTTC.

Only a few counts were recorded for this clone. The chain links TRBV6-5 to TRBJ1-6, with 7 bases that match TRBD1. This CDR3 contains 15 residues. V shed 6 bases, J shed 7 bases, and the junction held 9 bases outside the gene matches. CDR1 and CDR2 from the germline V gene are MNHEY and SVGAGI. For the CDR3, the DNA is TGTGCCAGCAGGTGGGACAGTAGTGTGAATTCACCCCTCCACTTT. It encodes CASRWDSSVNSPLHF.

The chain carries TRBV6-2 or TRBV6-3 and TRBJ2-3; D perhaps matches TRBD1 (5 bases). V was pared by 0 bases and J by 6 bases, with 19 bases between. The germline gives CDR1 MNHEY, CDR2 SVGEGT. This CDR3 contains 17 residues. The chain's CDR3 is CASSYSIMSRAVDTQYF. In DNA form, the CDR3 reads TGTGCCAGCAGTTACTCGATAATGAGCAGGGCAGTTGATACGCAGTATTTT.

This sequence joins TRBV10-3 and TRBJ2-5; TRBD2 agrees at 16 bases. CDR1 and CDR2 (germline): ENHRY, SYGVKD. This CDR3 has 16 residues. The V and J ends lost 3 bases and 5 bases, in that order; junction bases with no gene match: 3. CDR3 nucleotide sequence: TGTGCCATCAGTGATTCGGGACTAGCGGGAGGGGAGACCCAGTACTTC. It yields the protein CAISDSGLAGGETQYF.

The rearrangement uses TRBV5-4 and TRBJ2-7; D is undetermined. Germline V gene lookup returns CDR1 SGHNT and CDR2 YYREEE (reference sequence). The V end was cut by 2 bases, the J end by 2 bases, with 8 bases between. The CDR3 has 13 residues. In DNA, the CDR3 is TGTGCCAGCAGCTTACAGATCCCCTACGAGCAGTACTTC. Translated, it gives CASSLQIPYEQYF.